Following are 15 T cell receptor beta chains from one sample sequenced in a study of beta chain features in type 1 diabetes. Sequencing targeted expressed TCRB transcripts, as all isolated RNA had been reverse transcribed. Some clones are missing from TCRdb's copy, which holds only in-frame ones; the method was immunoSEQ multiplex PCR. There are 350,000 to 450,000 clones in the sample; around 16% occur only once, and approximately 0.019% lies in the top ten. Sequencing input: naive CD4+ T cells from blood. The origin of the receptors is a woman between 18 and 30 years old in good health.

The rearrangement uses TRBV7-2 and TRBJ2-1, with 11 bases lining up with TRBD2. The CDR3 runs 14 residues. V was pared by 5 bases and J by 7 bases, with 4 bases of the junction left unmatched. Germline CDR1 SGHTA, CDR2 FQGNSA. The chain's CDR3 is CASSPLAGGNEQFF. The CDR3 nucleotides are TGTGCCAGCAGCCCGCTAGCGGGAGGTAATGAGCAGTTCTTC.

This clone has more than one count but fewer than ten. The gene calls are TRBV27 and TRBJ2-3; 7 bases are shared with TRBD2. Germline assignment: CDR1 MNHEY and CDR2 SMNVEV (reference sequence). CDR3 length: 14 amino acids. With 6 bases clipped from V and 2 bases from J, the junction kept 5 bases outside the gene matches. CDR3 DNA sequence: TGTGCCAGCAGGGCTAGCGGAGCCACAGATACGCAGTATTTT. Residues: CASRASGATDTQYF.

The rearrangement links TRBV28 to TRBJ2-7; D perhaps matches TRBD1 (6 bases). CDR1 and CDR2 (germline): MDHEN, SYDVKM. This CDR3 spans 12 amino acids. CDR3 amino acids: CSTLAGVYEQYF. CDR3 sequence (DNA): TGTTCCACCCTGGCAGGGGTGTACGAGCAGTACTTC.

This clone was seen a few times. The chain joins TRBV19 to TRBJ2-7; 7 bases agree with TRBD1. Germline trimming cut 3 bases from V and 4 bases from J; bases unmatched to any gene: 3. The CDR3 is 13 amino acids. Germline V gene sequence: CDR1 LNHDA, CDR2 SQIVND (reference sequence). The CDR3 nucleotides read TGTGCCAGTAGTATTACAGGGGAGTACGAGCAGTACTTC. It is translated as CASSITGEYEQYF.

A few counts support this clone. The rearrangement links TRBV5-1 to TRBJ1-1; D is possibly TRBD1 (5 bases). The V end lost 2 bases, the J end lost 5 bases, and 10 bases lay between the germline ends. Germline V gene data show CDR1 as SGHRS and CDR2 as YFSETQ. The CDR3 is 13 amino acids. CDR3 residues: CASSFEGRTEAFF. As DNA, the CDR3 is TGCGCCAGCAGCTTTGAGGGGAGGACTGAAGCTTTCTTT.

Here the CDR3 DNA reads TGCAGTGCTGGACAGGGGGTAATAGCTTTCTTT. This gives the protein CSAGQGVIAFF. The chain joins TRBV20-1 to TRBJ1-1; 10 bases agree with TRBD1. CDR3 length: 11 residues. V trimming: 5 bases; J trimming: 10 bases; junction bases outside the gene matches: 4. Germline values: CDR1 DFQATT, CDR2 SNEGSKA (reference sequence).

The chain recombines TRBV20-1 with TRBJ1-1; no definite D call. V was trimmed by 6 bases and J by 10 bases, leaving 12 bases between them. The CDR3 has 10 amino acids. CDR1 and CDR2 (germline): DFQATT, SNEGSKA (reference sequence). The CDR3 coding sequence is TGCAGTGCGGGCTCAGGTGTAGCTTTCTTT. Translation gives CSAGSGVAFF.

This clone was counted a few times. The J gene is TRBJ2-7, the V gene TRBV5-1; D may be TRBD2 (6 bases). The germline CDR1 and CDR2 sequences are SGHRS and YFSETQ. The V gene lost 4 bases and the J gene lost 6 bases, with 20 bases spanning the gap. The CDR3 has 15 residues. The CDR3 DNA reads as TGCGCCAGCAGCCCCGTCGGTGGGGAGGTATCCGAGCAGTACTTC. Its protein product is CASSPVGGEVSEQYF.

In its sample, this clone was seen a few times. The chain couples TRBV30 to TRBJ2-4; D is perhaps TRBD1 (6 bases). Germline lookup yields CDR1 GTSNPN and CDR2 SVGIG (reference sequence). CDR3 length: 17 residues. V lost 4 bases and J 0 bases, leaving 19 bases between the germline ends. CDR3 protein: CAWTPLGRGLAKNIQYF. DNA of the CDR3: TGTGCCTGGACTCCGCTAGGCAGGGGCCTAGCCAAAAACATTCAGTACTTC.

The chain carries TRBV18 and TRBJ1-5; 9 bases align to TRBD1. The CDR3 consists of 14 residues. CDR1 KGHSH and CDR2 LQKENI come from the germline V gene. V shed 2 bases, J shed 5 bases, and the junction held 1 base outside the gene matches. CDR3 sequence: CASSPDRGYQPQHF. CDR3 nucleotides: TGTGCCAGCTCACCAGACAGGGGGTATCAGCCCCAGCATTTT.

This clone showed up just a few times. V gene TRBV6-6 combines with J gene TRBJ2-7; 8 bases are a match to TRBD1. In germline, CDR1 is MNHNY, CDR2 SVGAGI (reference sequence). This CDR3 is built from 13 residues. With 6 bases clipped from V and 3 bases from J, the junction kept 4 bases outside the gene matches. This chain's CDR3 is CASSRDRSYEQYF. The DNA of the CDR3 is TGTGCCAGCAGCCGGGACAGGAGCTACGAGCAGTACTTC.

This clone has more than one count but fewer than ten. The V gene is TRBV5-1, the J gene TRBJ2-7, with D uncertain. Germline CDR1 and CDR2: SGHRS and YFSETQ. The CDR3 consists of 11 residues. Trimming stripped 0 bases from V and 11 bases from J, with 9 bases between. The CDR3 nucleotides are TGCGCCAGCAGCTTGGGGGTAGACAAGTACTTC. It yields the protein CASSLGVDKYF. The entire variable domain, with the rest obtained from reference TRBV5-1 and TRBJ2-7, is as follows: KAGVTQTPRYLIKTRGQQVTLSCSPISGHRSVSWYQQTPGQGLQFLFEYFSETQRNKGNFPGRFSGRQFSNSRSEMNVSTLELGDSALYLCASSLGVDKYFGPGTRLTVT.

This clone was found once. J is TRBJ2-6 and V is TRBV7-3, with D perhaps TRBD2 (6 bases). This CDR3 comprises 17 residues. CDR1 is SGHTA, CDR2 FQGTGA, per germline. The V gene lost 5 bases and the J gene lost 0 bases, with 14 bases spanning the gap. The CDR3 DNA sequence: TGTGCCAGCAGCGAACCCGGAGGGGACTCTGGGGCCAACGTCCTGACTTTC. Translated: CASSEPGGDSGANVLTF.

This clone was counted only a few times. J is TRBJ2-5 and V is TRBV28, with a weak D call TRBD2 (5 bases). The CDR3 has 14 residues. Germline CDR1 reads MDHEN; CDR2 reads SYDVKM. Deletions cut 4 bases from V and 7 bases from J, with 16 bases between. CDR3 region: CASSYLSSWGTQYF. The CDR3 DNA reads TGTGCCAGCAGTTACCTCTCTAGCTGGGGGACCCAGTACTTC.

This clone was counted between two and nine times. J is TRBJ2-3 and V is TRBV18; 10 positions agree with TRBD2. CDR3 length: 15 amino acids. V shed 3 bases and J 5 bases; nucleotides not matched to a gene: 5. Germline V gene sequence: CDR1 KGHSH, CDR2 LQKENI. CDR3 region: CASSPIAGGGDTQYF. As DNA, the CDR3 is TGTGCCAGCTCACCCATAGCGGGAGGCGGAGATACGCAGTATTTT.